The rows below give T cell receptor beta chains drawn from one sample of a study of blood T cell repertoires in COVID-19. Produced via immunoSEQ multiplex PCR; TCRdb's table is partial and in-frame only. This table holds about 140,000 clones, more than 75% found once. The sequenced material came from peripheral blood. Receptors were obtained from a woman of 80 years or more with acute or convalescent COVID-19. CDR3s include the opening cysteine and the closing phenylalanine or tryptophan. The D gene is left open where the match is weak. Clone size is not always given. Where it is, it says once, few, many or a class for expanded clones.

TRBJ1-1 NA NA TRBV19 TGTGCCAGTAGTATATGGGGCTTGGCTTTCACTGAAGCTTTCTTT CASSIWGLAFTEAFF
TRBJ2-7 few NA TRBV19 TGTGCCAGTAGTGCGCACAGGGAAGACTACGAGCAGTACTTC CASSAHREDYEQYF
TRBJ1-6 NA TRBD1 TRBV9 TGTGCCAGCAGCGTAGGGGACAGGGGGCACGATTCACCCCTCCACTTT CASSVGDRGHDSPLHF
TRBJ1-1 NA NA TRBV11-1 TGTGCCAGCAGCTTAGCCTTTCGGGGGACTGAAGCTTTCTTT CASSLAFRGTEAFF
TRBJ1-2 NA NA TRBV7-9 TGTGCCAGCAGCTCCAACAGGGCGTATGGCTACACCTTC CASSSNRAYGYTF
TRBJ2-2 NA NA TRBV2 TGTGCCAGCAGAGCACAGGGGAACACCGGGGAGCTGTTTTTT CASRAQGNTGELFF
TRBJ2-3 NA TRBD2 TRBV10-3 TGTGCCATCAAGTTGGGACTAGAAGGCGATACGCAGTATTTT CAIKLGLEGDTQYF
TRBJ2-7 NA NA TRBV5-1 TGCGCCAGCAGCCCACAGGGTTCTGGGTACGAGCAGTACTTC CASSPQGSGYEQYF
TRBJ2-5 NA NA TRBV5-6 TGTGCCAGCAGCTTCAGGGCGGATTACCAAGAGACCCAGTACTTC CASSFRADYQETQYF
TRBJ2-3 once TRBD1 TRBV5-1 TGCGCCAGCAGCTTCTTCGGGACAGGGTCAGGGGATACGCAGTATTTT CASSFFGTGSGDTQYF
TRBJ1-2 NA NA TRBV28 TGTGCCAGCAGTTCCCCCCCGACAGGCGCCTATGGCTACACCTTC CASSSPPTGAYGYTF
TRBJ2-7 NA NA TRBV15 TGTGCCACCAGCAGAGATCCGTTCGGGGTTAATTACGAGCAGTACTTC CATSRDPFGVNYEQYF
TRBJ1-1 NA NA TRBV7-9 TGTGCCAGCAGCTTTTGGGGGCAAGAAGCTTTCTTT CASSFWGQEAFF
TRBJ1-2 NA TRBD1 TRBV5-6 TGTGCCAGCAGCTCGGGACAGGGTAGTTGGGGCTACACCTTC CASSSGQGSWGYTF
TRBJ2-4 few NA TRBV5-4 TGTGCCAGCAGCCCCGCTCGATCGACAGCTCTAGCCAAAAACATTCAGTACTTC CASSPARSTALAKNIQYF
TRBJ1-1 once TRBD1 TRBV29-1 TGCAGCGCCCGAAGACCCGGGACAGCGCGGAACACTGAAGCTTTCTTT CSARRPGTARNTEAFF